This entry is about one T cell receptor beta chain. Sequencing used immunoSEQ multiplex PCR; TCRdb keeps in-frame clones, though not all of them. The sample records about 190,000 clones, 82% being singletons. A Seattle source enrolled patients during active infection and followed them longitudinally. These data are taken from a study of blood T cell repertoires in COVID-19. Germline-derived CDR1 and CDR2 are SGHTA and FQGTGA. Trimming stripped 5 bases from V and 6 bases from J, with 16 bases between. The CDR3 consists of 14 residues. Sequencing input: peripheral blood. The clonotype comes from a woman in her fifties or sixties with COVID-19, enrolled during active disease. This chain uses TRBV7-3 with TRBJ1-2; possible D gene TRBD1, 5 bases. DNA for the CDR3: TGTGCCAGCAGCCCCGGCCCAGGGTACGATGGCTACACCTTC. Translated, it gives CASSPGPGYDGYTF.